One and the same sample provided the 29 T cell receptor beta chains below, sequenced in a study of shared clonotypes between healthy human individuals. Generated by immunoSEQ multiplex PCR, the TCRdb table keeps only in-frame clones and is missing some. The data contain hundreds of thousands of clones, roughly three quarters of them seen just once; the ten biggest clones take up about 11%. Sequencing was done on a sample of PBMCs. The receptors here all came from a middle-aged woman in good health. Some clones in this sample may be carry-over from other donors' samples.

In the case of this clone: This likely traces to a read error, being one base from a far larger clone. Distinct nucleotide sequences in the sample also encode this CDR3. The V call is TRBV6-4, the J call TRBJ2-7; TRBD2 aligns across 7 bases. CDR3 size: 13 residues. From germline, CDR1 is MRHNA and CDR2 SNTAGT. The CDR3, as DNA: TGTGCCAGCAGTGAAAGCGGGATTGGCGAGCAATACTTC. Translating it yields CASSESGIGEQYF.

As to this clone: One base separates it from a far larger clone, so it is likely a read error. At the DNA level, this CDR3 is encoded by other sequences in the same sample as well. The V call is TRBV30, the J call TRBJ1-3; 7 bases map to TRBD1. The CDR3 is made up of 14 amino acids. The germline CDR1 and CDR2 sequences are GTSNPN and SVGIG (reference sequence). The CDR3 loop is CAWRQGYSGNTIYF. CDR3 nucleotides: TGCGCCTGGAGACAGGGTTACTCTGGAAACACCATATATTTT.

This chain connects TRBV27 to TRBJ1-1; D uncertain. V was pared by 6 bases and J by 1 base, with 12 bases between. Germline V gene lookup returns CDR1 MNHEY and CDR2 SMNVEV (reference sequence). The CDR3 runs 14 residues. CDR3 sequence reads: CASSQGRENTEAFF. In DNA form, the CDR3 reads TGTGCCAGCAGCCAAGGACGGGAGAACACTGAAGCTTTCTTT.

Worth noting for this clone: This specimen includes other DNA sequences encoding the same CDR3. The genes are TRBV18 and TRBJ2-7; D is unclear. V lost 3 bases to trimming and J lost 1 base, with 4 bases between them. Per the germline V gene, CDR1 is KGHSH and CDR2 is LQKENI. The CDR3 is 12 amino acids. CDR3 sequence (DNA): TGTGCCAGCTCACCCCGTTCCTACGAGCAGTACTTC. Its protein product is CASSPRSYEQYF.

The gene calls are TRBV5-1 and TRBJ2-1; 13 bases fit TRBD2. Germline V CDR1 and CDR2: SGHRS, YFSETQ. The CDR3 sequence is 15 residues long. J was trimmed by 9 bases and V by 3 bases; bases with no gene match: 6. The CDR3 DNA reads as TGCGCCAGCAGCTCCGGGACTAGCGGGATCGGTGAGCAGTTCTTC. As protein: CASSSGTSGIGEQFF. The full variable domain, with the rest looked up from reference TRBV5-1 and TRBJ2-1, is KAGVTQTPRYLIKTRGQQVTLSCSPISGHRSVSWYQQTPGQGLQFLFEYFSETQRNKGNFPGRFSGRQFSNSRSEMNVSTLELGDSALYLCASSSGTSGIGEQFFGPGTRLTVL.

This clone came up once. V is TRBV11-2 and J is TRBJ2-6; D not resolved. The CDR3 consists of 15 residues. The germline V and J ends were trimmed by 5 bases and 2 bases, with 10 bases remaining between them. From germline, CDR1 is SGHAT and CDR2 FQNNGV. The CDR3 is CASSPVRAGANVLTF. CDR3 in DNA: TGTGCCAGCAGCCCCGTCCGGGCTGGGGCCAACGTCCTGACTTTC. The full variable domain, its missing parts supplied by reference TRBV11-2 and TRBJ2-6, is EAGVAQSPRYKIIEKRQSVAFWCNPISGHATLYWYQQILGQGPKLLIQFQNNGVVDDSQLPKDRFSAERLKGVDSTLKIQPAKLEDSAVYLCASSPVRAGANVLTFGAGSRLTVL.

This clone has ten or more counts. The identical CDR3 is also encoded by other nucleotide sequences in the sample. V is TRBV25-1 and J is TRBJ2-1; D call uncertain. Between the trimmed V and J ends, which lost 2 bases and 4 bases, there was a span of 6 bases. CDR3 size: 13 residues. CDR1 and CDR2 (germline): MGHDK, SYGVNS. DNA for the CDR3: TGTGCCAGCAGTGAAAAAGAGTACAATGAGCAGTTCTTC. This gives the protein CASSEKEYNEQFF.

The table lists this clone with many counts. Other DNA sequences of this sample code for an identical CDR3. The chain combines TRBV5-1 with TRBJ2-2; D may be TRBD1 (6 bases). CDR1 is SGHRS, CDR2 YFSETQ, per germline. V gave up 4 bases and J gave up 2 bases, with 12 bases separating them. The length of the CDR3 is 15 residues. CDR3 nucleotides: TGCGCCAGCAGCCCCGACAGGACTAACACCGGGGAGCTGTTTTTT. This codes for CASSPDRTNTGELFF.

CDR3 sequence: CASSVLGSTDTQYF. CDR3 DNA: TGTGCCAGCAGCGTATTAGGATCCACAGATACGCAGTATTTT. The chain combines TRBV9 with TRBJ2-3; no clear D gene. The CDR3 runs 14 residues. Germline CDR1 SGDLS, CDR2 YYNGEE. V shed 1 base and J shed 2 bases, with 8 bases lying between them.

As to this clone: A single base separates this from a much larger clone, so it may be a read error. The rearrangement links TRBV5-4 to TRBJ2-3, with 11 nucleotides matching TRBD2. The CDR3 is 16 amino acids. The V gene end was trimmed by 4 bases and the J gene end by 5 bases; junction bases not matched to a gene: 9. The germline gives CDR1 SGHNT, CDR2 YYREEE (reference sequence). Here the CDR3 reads CASSMELAGVGDTQYF. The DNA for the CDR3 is TGTGCCAGCAGCATGGAACTAGCGGGAGTGGGAGATACGCAGTATTTT.

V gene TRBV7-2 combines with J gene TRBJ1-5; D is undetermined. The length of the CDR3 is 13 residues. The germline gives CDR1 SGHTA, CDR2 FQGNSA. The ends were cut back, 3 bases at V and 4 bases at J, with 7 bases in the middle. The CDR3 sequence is CASSFGLNQPQHF. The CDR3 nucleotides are TGTGCCAGCAGCTTCGGTCTGAATCAGCCCCAGCATTTT.

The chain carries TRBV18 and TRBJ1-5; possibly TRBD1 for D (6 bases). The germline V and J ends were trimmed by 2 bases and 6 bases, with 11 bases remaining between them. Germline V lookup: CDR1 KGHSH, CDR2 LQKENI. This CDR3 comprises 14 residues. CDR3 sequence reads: CASSPEGGSQPQHF. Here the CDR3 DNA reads TGTGCCAGCTCACCAGAAGGGGGAAGTCAGCCCCAGCATTTT.

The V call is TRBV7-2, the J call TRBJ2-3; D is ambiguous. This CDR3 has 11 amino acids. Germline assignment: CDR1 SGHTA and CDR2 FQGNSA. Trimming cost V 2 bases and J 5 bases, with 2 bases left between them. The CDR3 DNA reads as TGTGCCAGCAGCTTAATAGATACGCAGTATTTT. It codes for CASSLIDTQYF.

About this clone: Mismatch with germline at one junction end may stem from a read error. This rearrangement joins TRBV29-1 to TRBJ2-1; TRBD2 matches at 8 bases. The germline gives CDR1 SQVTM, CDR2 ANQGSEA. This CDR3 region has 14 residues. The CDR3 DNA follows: TGCAGCGCCGAAGCGGGAGCGGTCTACAATGAGCAGCTCTTC. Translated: CSAEAGAVYNEQLF.

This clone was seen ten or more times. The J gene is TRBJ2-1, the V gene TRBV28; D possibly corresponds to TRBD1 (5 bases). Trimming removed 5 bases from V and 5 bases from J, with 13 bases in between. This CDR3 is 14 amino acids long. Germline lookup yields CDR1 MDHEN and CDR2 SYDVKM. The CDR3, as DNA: TGTGCCAGCAGTAACCAGGGCCCCCACAATGAGCAGTTCTTC. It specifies CASSNQGPHNEQFF.

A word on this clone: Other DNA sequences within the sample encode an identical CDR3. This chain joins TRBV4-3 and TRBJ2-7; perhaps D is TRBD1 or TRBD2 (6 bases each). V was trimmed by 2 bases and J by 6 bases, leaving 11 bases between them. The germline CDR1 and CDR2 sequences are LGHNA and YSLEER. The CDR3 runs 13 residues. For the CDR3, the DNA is TGCGCCAGCAGCCAATCGGGGGCAGCCGAGCAGTACTTC. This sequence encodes CASSQSGAAEQYF.

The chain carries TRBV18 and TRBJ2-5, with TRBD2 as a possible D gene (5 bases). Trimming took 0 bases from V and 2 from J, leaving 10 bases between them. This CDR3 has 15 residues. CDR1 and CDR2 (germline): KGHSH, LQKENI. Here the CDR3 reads CASSPPSGGQETQYF. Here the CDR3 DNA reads TGTGCCAGCTCACCACCGTCCGGCGGGCAAGAGACCCAGTACTTC.

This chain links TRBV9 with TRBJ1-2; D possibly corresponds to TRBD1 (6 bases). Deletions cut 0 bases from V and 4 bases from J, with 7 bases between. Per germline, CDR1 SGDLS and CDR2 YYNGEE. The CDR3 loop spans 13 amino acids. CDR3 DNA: TGTGCCAGCAGCGTAGGAGGGGGCTATGGCTACACCTTC. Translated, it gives CASSVGGGYGYTF.

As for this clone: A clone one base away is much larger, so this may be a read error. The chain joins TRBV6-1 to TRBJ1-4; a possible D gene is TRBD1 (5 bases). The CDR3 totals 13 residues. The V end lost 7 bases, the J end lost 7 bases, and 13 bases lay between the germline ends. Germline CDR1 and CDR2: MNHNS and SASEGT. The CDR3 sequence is CASTGRESEKLFF. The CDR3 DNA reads TGTGCCAGCACAGGGAGGGAAAGTGAAAAACTGTTTTTT.

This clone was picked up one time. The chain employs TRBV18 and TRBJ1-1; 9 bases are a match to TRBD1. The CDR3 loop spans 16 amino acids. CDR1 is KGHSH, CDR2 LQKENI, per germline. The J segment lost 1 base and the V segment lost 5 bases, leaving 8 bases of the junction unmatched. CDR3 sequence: CASSSTGGKGNTEAFF. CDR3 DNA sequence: TGTGCCAGCTCATCCACAGGGGGCAAGGGGAACACTGAAGCTTTCTTT.

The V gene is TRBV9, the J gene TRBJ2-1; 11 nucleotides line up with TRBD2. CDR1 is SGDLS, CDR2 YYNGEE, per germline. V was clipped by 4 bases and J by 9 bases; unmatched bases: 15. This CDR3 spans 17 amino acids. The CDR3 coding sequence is TGTGCCAGCAGCCCCGGCGTACTAGCGGGAGCAGAAGGTGAGCAGTTCTTC. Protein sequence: CASSPGVLAGAEGEQFF.

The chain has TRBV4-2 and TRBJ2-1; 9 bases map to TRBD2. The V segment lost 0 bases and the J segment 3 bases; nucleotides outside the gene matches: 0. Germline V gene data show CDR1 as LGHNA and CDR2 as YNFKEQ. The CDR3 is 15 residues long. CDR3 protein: CASSQEREGYNEQFF. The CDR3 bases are TGTGCCAGCAGCCAAGAGCGGGAGGGCTACAATGAGCAGTTCTTC.

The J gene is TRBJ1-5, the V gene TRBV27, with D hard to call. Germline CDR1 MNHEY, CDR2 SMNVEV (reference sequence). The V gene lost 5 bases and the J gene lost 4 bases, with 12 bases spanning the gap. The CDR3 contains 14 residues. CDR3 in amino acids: CASSGGRINQPQHF. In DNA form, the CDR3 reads TGTGCCAGCAGTGGCGGACGGATAAATCAGCCCCAGCATTTT.

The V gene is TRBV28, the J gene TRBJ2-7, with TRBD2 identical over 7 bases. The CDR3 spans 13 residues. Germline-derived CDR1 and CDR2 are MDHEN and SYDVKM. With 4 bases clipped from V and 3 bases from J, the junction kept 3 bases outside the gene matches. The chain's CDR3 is CASSSTSSYEQYF. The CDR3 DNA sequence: TGTGCCAGCAGTTCGACTAGCAGCTACGAGCAGTACTTC.

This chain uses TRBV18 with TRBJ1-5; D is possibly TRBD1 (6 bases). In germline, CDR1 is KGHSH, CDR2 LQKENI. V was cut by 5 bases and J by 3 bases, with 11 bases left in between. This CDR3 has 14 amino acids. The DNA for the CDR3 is TGTGCCAGCTCAACGACAGGCTTCAATCAGCCCCAGCATTTT. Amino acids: CASSTTGFNQPQHF.

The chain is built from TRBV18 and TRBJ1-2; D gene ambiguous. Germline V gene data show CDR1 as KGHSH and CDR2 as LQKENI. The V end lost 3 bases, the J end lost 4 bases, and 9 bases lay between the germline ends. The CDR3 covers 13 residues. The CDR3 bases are TGTGCCAGCTCACCGGGAGGGAGCTATGGCTACACCTTC. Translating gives CASSPGGSYGYTF.

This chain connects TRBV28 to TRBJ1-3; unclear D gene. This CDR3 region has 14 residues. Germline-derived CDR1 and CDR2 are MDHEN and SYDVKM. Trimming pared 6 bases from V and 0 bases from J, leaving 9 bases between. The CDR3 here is CASRLGNSGNTIYF. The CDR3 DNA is TGTGCCAGCAGGTTGGGCAACTCTGGAAACACCATATATTTT. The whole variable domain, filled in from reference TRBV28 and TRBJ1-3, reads DVKVTQSSRYLVKRTGEKVFLECVQDMDHENMFWYRQDPGLGLRLIYFSYDVKMKEKGDIPEGYSVSREKKERFSLILESASTNQTSMYLCASRLGNSGNTIYFGEGSWLTVV.

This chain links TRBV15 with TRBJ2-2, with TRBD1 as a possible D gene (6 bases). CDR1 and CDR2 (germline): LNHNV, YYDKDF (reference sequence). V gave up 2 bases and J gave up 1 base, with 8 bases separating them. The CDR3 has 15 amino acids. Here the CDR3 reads CATSRMGQNTGELFF. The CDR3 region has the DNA TGTGCCACCAGCAGAATGGGACAGAACACCGGGGAGCTGTTTTTT. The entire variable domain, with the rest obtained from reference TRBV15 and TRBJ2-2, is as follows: DAMVIQNPRYQVTQFGKPVTLSCSQTLNHNVMYWYQQKSSQAPKLLFHYYDKDFNNEADTPDNFQSRRPNTSFCFLDIRSPGLGDTAMYLCATSRMGQNTGELFFGEGSRLTVL.

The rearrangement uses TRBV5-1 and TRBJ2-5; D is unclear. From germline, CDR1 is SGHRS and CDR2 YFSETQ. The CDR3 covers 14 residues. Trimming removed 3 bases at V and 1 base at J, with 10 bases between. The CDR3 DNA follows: TGCGCCAGCAGCTCTGGGCCCCCCCAAGAGACCCAGTACTTC. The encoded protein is CASSSGPPQETQYF.